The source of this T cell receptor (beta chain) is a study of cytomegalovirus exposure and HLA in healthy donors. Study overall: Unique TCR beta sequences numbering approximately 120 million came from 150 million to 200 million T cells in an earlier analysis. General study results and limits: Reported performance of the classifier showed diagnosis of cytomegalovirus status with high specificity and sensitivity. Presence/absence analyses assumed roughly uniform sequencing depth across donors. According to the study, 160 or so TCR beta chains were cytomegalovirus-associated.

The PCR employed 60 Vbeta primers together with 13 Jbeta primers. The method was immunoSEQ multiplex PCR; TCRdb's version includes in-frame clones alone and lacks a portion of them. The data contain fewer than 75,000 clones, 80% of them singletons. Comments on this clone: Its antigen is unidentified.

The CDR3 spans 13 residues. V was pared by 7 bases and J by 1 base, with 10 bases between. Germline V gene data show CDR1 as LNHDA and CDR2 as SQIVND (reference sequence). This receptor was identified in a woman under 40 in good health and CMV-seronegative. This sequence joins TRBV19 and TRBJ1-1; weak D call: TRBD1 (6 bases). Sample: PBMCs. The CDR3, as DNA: TGTGCCAGTACGGGACAAACGAACACTGAAGCTTTCTTT. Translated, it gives CASTGQTNTEAFF.